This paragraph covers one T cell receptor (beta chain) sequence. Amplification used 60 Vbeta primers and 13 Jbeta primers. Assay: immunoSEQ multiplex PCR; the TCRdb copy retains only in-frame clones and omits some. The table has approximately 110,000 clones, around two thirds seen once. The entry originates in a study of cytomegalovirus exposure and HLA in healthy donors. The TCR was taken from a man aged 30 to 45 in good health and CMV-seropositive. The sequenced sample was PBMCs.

CDR3 amino acids: CASGTISYEQYF. CDR3 nucleotide sequence: TGTGCCAGCGGGACAATTTCCTACGAGCAGTACTTC. The rearrangement links TRBV6-6 to TRBJ2-7, with D perhaps TRBD1 (6 bases). V lost 8 bases and J 1 base, leaving 9 bases between the germline ends. The CDR3 covers 12 residues. CDR1 is MNHNY, CDR2 SVGAGI, per germline (reference sequence).